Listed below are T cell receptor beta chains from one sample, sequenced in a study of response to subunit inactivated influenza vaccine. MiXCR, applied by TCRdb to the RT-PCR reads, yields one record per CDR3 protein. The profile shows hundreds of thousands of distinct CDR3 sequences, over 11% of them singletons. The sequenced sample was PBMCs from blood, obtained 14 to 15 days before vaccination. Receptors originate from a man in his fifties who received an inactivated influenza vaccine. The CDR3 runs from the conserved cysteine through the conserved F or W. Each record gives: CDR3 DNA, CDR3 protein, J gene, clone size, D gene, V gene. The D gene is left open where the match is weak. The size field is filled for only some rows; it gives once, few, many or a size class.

CDR3 DNA: TGTGCCAGCAGCCCGGACAGGGTTAGGGACGAGCAGTACTTC
CDR3 protein: CASSPDRVRDEQYF
J gene: TRBJ2-7
clone size: .
D gene: TRBD1
V gene: TRBV7-2

CDR3 DNA: TGTGTCACCAGTGATCTAAAAGCGGGAGCCTACGAGCAGTACTTC
CDR3 protein: CVTSDLKAGAYEQYF
J gene: TRBJ2-7
clone size: .
D gene: TRBD2
V gene: TRBV24-1

CDR3 DNA: TGTGCCAGCAGTACACACGGAAGCTCCTACAATGAGCAGTTCTTC
CDR3 protein: CASSTHGSSYNEQFF
J gene: TRBJ2-1
clone size: few
D gene: .
V gene: TRBV6-1

CDR3 DNA: TGTGCCAGCAGTACAGGGGTGGCCACTGAAGCTTTCTTT
CDR3 protein: CASSTGVATEAFF
J gene: TRBJ1-1
clone size: few
D gene: TRBD1
V gene: TRBV6-2/TRBV6-3

CDR3 DNA: TGCAGTGCTAGCGGGCCCCAAAGCGGGAACTCCGGGGAGCTGTTTTTT
CDR3 protein: CSASGPQSGNSGELFF
J gene: TRBJ2-2
clone size: .
D gene: TRBD2
V gene: TRBV20-1

CDR3 DNA: TGTGCCAGCAGTTACTCGATGGTCAGGGGACTGAACACTGAAGCTTTCTTT
CDR3 protein: CASSYSMVRGLNTEAFF
J gene: TRBJ1-1
clone size: few
D gene: .
V gene: TRBV6-5

CDR3 DNA: TGTGCCACCATGGGGGGAGGCGCCCTCTCTGGGGCCAACGTCCTGACTTTC
CDR3 protein: CATMGGGALSGANVLTF
J gene: TRBJ2-6
clone size: .
D gene: .
V gene: TRBV27

CDR3 DNA: TGTGCCAGCAGTTACTGGGGACGCCAAGAGACCCAGTACTTC
CDR3 protein: CASSYWGRQETQYF
J gene: TRBJ2-5
clone size: .
D gene: .
V gene: TRBV6-2/TRBV6-3

CDR3 DNA: TGTGCCAGCACCTCAAGTGGGGTTTCCACAGATACGCAGTATTTT
CDR3 protein: CASTSSGVSTDTQYF
J gene: TRBJ2-3
clone size: few
D gene: .
V gene: TRBV12-3/TRBV12-4

CDR3 DNA: TGCAGCGGTACAGGGGAAGCTAACTATGGCTACACCTTC
CDR3 protein: CSGTGEANYGYTF
J gene: TRBJ1-2
clone size: few
D gene: TRBD1
V gene: TRBV29-1

CDR3 DNA: TGCAGTGCTTGGGACAGGTCTAACTATGGCTACACCTTC
CDR3 protein: CSAWDRSNYGYTF
J gene: TRBJ1-2
clone size: many
D gene: TRBD1
V gene: TRBV20-1

CDR3 DNA: TGTGCCAGCAGCCCCAAGGGAATTCACGACGAGCAGTACTTC
CDR3 protein: CASSPKGIHDEQYF
J gene: TRBJ2-7
clone size: few
D gene: .
V gene: TRBV7-3

CDR3 DNA: TGCGCCAGCAGGAAAGGGACTAGCGGGGAATACAATGAGCAGTTCTTC
CDR3 protein: CASRKGTSGEYNEQFF
J gene: TRBJ2-1
clone size: few
D gene: TRBD2
V gene: TRBV4-1

CDR3 DNA: TGTGCCTGGAGTCCGACAGGGTACGGAAACACCATATATTTT
CDR3 protein: CAWSPTGYGNTIYF
J gene: TRBJ1-3
clone size: .
D gene: TRBD1
V gene: TRBV30

CDR3 DNA: TGTGCCAGCTCACCCCAGGGAACATTTTCCCACGAGCAGTACTTC
CDR3 protein: CASSPQGTFSHEQYF
J gene: TRBJ2-7
clone size: few
D gene: .
V gene: TRBV18

CDR3 DNA: TGTGCCAGCGGGCCCCCGGGGGAGAACACTGAAGCTTTCTTT
CDR3 protein: CASGPPGENTEAFF
J gene: TRBJ1-1
clone size: few
D gene: .
V gene: TRBV7-9

CDR3 DNA: TGCGCCAGCAGCTTGGGGACAAATATTGATGGCTACACCTTC
CDR3 protein: CASSLGTNIDGYTF
J gene: TRBJ1-2
clone size: .
D gene: .
V gene: TRBV5-1

CDR3 DNA: TGTGCCAGCAGTTTGGGCCTCGGGACAGCGGTCACAGATACGCAGTATTTT
CDR3 protein: CASSLGLGTAVTDTQYF
J gene: TRBJ2-3
clone size: few
D gene: TRBD1
V gene: TRBV27

CDR3 DNA: TGCAGCGTTGAAATACAGGGGAGCAATCAGCCCCAGCATTTT
CDR3 protein: CSVEIQGSNQPQHF
J gene: TRBJ1-5
clone size: many
D gene: TRBD1
V gene: TRBV29-1

CDR3 DNA: TGTGCCAGCAGCTTAGATGGGGCCCGCGGTTCTGAGCAGTTCTTC
CDR3 protein: CASSLDGARGSEQFF
J gene: TRBJ2-1
clone size: .
D gene: .
V gene: TRBV11-2

CDR3 DNA: TGCGCCAGCAGCGTCACCCGGACAGGAAAAAGGACTGAAGCTTTCTTT
CDR3 protein: CASSVTRTGKRTEAFF
J gene: TRBJ1-1
clone size: .
D gene: TRBD1
V gene: TRBV5-1

CDR3 DNA: TGTGCCAGCAGCCACTATACTCGGGACAGGGTAAACACCGGGGAGCTGTTTTTT
CDR3 protein: CASSHYTRDRVNTGELFF
J gene: TRBJ2-2
clone size: few
D gene: TRBD1
V gene: TRBV14

CDR3 DNA: TGTGCCAGCAGCTTAGCTGGGGCTAGCCCTCAGGAGCAGTTCTTC
CDR3 protein: CASSLAGASPQEQFF
J gene: TRBJ2-1
clone size: few
D gene: .
V gene: TRBV7-6

CDR3 DNA: TGTGCCTGTTGGGACAATGAGCAGTTCTTC
CDR3 protein: CACWDNEQFF
J gene: TRBJ2-1
clone size: few
D gene: .
V gene: TRBV30

CDR3 DNA: TGCGCCAGCAGGATGGACAGCCTTTCACCCCTCCACTTT
CDR3 protein: CASRMDSLSPLHF
J gene: TRBJ1-6
clone size: few
D gene: .
V gene: TRBV5-1

CDR3 DNA: TGCAGTGCTAGAGTACGGGTGAGCAATCAGCCCCAGCATTTT
CDR3 protein: CSARVRVSNQPQHF
J gene: TRBJ1-5
clone size: few
D gene: .
V gene: TRBV20-1

CDR3 DNA: TGTGCCAGCAGTGTATGGGGACTAGCGGGGAGCAATGAGCAGTTCTTC
CDR3 protein: CASSVWGLAGSNEQFF
J gene: TRBJ2-1
clone size: .
D gene: TRBD2
V gene: TRBV6-1

CDR3 DNA: TGTGCCAGCAGCGTCCGGGACAGGGGTGGTGGCTACTCCTTC
CDR3 protein: CASSVRDRGGGYSF
J gene: TRBJ1-2
clone size: .
D gene: TRBD1
V gene: TRBV11-2

CDR3 DNA: TGTGCCAGCAGTTACTCGATGGGACAGCTCTACAATGAGCAGTTCTTC
CDR3 protein: CASSYSMGQLYNEQFF
J gene: TRBJ2-1
clone size: .
D gene: TRBD1
V gene: TRBV6-5

CDR3 DNA: TGTGCCAGCAGTTACTCGCGTTTCGGGGGAGCCAAAAACATTCAGTACTTC
CDR3 protein: CASSYSRFGGAKNIQYF
J gene: TRBJ2-4
clone size: .
D gene: .
V gene: TRBV6-5

CDR3 DNA: TGTGCCAGCAGCCTCTCGCGCCTCGCGAATCAGCCCCAGCATTTT
CDR3 protein: CASSLSRLANQPQHF
J gene: TRBJ1-5
clone size: .
D gene: .
V gene: TRBV7-2

CDR3 DNA: TGCAGTGCTAGATTCTCTAGCGGGTCCTCCTACGAGCAGTACTTC
CDR3 protein: CSARFSSGSSYEQYF
J gene: TRBJ2-7
clone size: .
D gene: TRBD2
V gene: TRBV20-1

CDR3 DNA: TGCAGCGTAACAACAGGGAGGCAAGAGACCCAGTACTTC
CDR3 protein: CSVTTGRQETQYF
J gene: TRBJ2-5
clone size: many
D gene: .
V gene: TRBV29-1

CDR3 DNA: TGTGCCATCAGCAAAGGGATTTCAAGCAGCGGTGGCTATGGCTACACCTTC
CDR3 protein: CAISKGISSSGGYGYTF
J gene: TRBJ1-2
clone size: .
D gene: .
V gene: TRBV12-3/TRBV12-4

CDR3 DNA: TGTGCCAGCAGTTCCCCCAACTACGAGCAGTACTTC
CDR3 protein: CASSSPNYEQYF
J gene: TRBJ2-7
clone size: few
D gene: .
V gene: TRBV6-2/TRBV6-3

CDR3 DNA: TGTGCCAGCAGCTTGGCCGGTGGGGAAGGAGCTTTCTTT
CDR3 protein: CASSLAGGEGAFF
J gene: TRBJ1-1
clone size: few
D gene: .
V gene: TRBV5-5

CDR3 DNA: TGTGCCAGCAGTCTCCGGGACAGAGACCGTACGAGGGCTTTCTTT
CDR3 protein: CASSLRDRDRTRAFF
J gene: TRBJ1-1
clone size: .
D gene: TRBD1
V gene: TRBV6-1

CDR3 DNA: TGTGCCAGCACCGCCGGGACGGCAAACACTGAAGCTTTCTTT
CDR3 protein: CASTAGTANTEAFF
J gene: TRBJ1-1
clone size: .
D gene: .
V gene: TRBV7-9

CDR3 DNA: TGTGCCAGCAGCTCGGCTCTCCGGACAGCTACAGATACGCAGTATTTT
CDR3 protein: CASSSALRTATDTQYF
J gene: TRBJ2-3
clone size: .
D gene: .
V gene: TRBV7-6

CDR3 DNA: TGTGCCAGCAGCTTAGTACAGGCTAAGACCTACGAGCAGTACTTC
CDR3 protein: CASSLVQAKTYEQYF
J gene: TRBJ2-7
clone size: few
D gene: .
V gene: TRBV7-2

CDR3 DNA: TGTGCCAGCAGCCTAGAGCCTCTGACGGGACCTTACAATGAGCAGTTCTTC
CDR3 protein: CASSLEPLTGPYNEQFF
J gene: TRBJ2-1
clone size: .
D gene: .
V gene: TRBV7-2

CDR3 DNA: TGTGCCAGCAGCAATAGCGAGGGCACAGATACGCAGTATTTT
CDR3 protein: CASSNSEGTDTQYF
J gene: TRBJ2-3
clone size: .
D gene: .
V gene: TRBV11-3

CDR3 DNA: TGTGCCAGCTCACCGGGACTAGCGGGTAACACAGATACGCAGTATTTT
CDR3 protein: CASSPGLAGNTDTQYF
J gene: TRBJ2-3
clone size: few
D gene: TRBD2
V gene: TRBV18

CDR3 DNA: TGTGCCAGCAGTCCTCAGGACATGTTATGGCGCTACACCTTC
CDR3 protein: CASSPQDMLWRYTF
J gene: TRBJ1-2
clone size: .
D gene: .
V gene: TRBV6-2/TRBV6-3

CDR3 DNA: TGTGCCAGCAGACACATAGGAGGAGAGACCCAGTACTTC
CDR3 protein: CASRHIGGETQYF
J gene: TRBJ2-5
clone size: few
D gene: .
V gene: TRBV12-3/TRBV12-4

CDR3 DNA: TGCGCCAGCAGTTGGGACTACACAGATACGCAGTATTTT
CDR3 protein: CASSWDYTDTQYF
J gene: TRBJ2-3
clone size: .
D gene: TRBD2
V gene: TRBV5-1

CDR3 DNA: TGTGCCAGCAGTGAATCGCCGGCGGGGAACACTGAAGCTTTCTTT
CDR3 protein: CASSESPAGNTEAFF
J gene: TRBJ1-1
clone size: .
D gene: .
V gene: TRBV25-1

CDR3 DNA: TGTGCCAGCAGCGCTACGCTAACGACCGGGGAGCTGTTTTTT
CDR3 protein: CASSATLTTGELFF
J gene: TRBJ2-2
clone size: .
D gene: .
V gene: TRBV2

CDR3 DNA: TGTGCCAGCAGCAAGCGGCCGTCTTACAATGAGCAGTTCTTC
CDR3 protein: CASSKRPSYNEQFF
J gene: TRBJ2-1
clone size: few
D gene: .
V gene: TRBV9

CDR3 DNA: TGTGCCAGCAGCTTGCAAAGCGGGGTTCTGGGTGAGACCCAGTACTTC
CDR3 protein: CASSLQSGVLGETQYF
J gene: TRBJ2-5
clone size: .
D gene: TRBD2
V gene: TRBV5-5

CDR3 DNA: TGTGCCAGCAGCTTGTTGCTAGCGGGAGTGGATGAGCAGTTCTTC
CDR3 protein: CASSLLLAGVDEQFF
J gene: TRBJ2-1
clone size: .
D gene: TRBD2
V gene: TRBV5-6

CDR3 DNA: TGTGCCACCAGTGATGGGGGCCAAGAGACCCAGTACTTC
CDR3 protein: CATSDGGQETQYF
J gene: TRBJ2-5
clone size: many
D gene: .
V gene: TRBV24-1

CDR3 DNA: TGTGCCAGCAGTTTACGGCGGGGAGGTCTCCGGGGCGAGCAGTACTTC
CDR3 protein: CASSLRRGGLRGEQYF
J gene: TRBJ2-7
clone size: once
D gene: .
V gene: TRBV28